Given below is one T cell receptor beta chain in context. The data belong to a study of shared clonotypes between healthy human individuals. Deep level was the assay's run setting. Here immunoSEQ multiplex PCR was the method, and the copy in TCRdb shows in-frame clones only, minus some. In the table there are some 2,100,000 clones, nearly 97% of which are singletons. The J segment lost 1 base and the V segment lost 2 bases, leaving 7 bases of the junction unmatched. Germline lookup yields CDR1 SGHRS and CDR2 YFSETQ. The CDR3 is 18 amino acids. Specimen: naive CD4+ T cells sorted from blood. Sample subset: CD45RA+ positively selected. This chain uses TRBV5-1 with TRBJ2-7; 15 nucleotides align to TRBD2. The clonotype originates from a man aged 18 to 35 in good health. The CDR3 sequence is CASSLTPGLAGGSYEQYF. CDR3 bases: TGCGCCAGCAGCTTAACACCGGGACTAGCGGGGGGTTCCTACGAGCAGTACTTC.